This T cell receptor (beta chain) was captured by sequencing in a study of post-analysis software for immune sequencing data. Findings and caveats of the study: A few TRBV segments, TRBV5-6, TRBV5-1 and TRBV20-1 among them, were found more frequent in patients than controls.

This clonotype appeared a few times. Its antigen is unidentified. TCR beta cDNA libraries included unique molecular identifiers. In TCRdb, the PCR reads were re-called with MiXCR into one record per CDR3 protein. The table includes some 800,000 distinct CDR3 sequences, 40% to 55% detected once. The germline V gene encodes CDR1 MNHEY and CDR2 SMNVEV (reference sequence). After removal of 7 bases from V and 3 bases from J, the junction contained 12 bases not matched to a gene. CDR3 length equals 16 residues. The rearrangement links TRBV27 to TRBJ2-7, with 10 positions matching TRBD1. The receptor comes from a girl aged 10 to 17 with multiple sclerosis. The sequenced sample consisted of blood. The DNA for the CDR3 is TGTGCCAGCATCGTCAGGGGGGGGACAGGGGTCTACGAGCAGTACTTC. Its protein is CASIVRGGTGVYEQYF.